A single sample is the source of the 26 T cell receptor beta chains below, sequenced in a study of cytomegalovirus exposure and HLA in healthy donors. The PCR ran on 60 Vbeta and 13 Jbeta primers. Using immunoSEQ multiplex PCR, the repertoire was profiled, and TCRdb retains in-frame clones only, with some absent. The repertoire consists of under 200,000 clones, with nearly 80% occurring once and the leading ten covering approximately 3.1%. The sample comprised PBMCs. The receptor source for this set is a woman in her thirties or forties in good health and CMV-seronegative.

A note on this clone: One base separates it from a far larger clone, so it is likely a read error. The chain couples TRBV4-2 to TRBJ2-7; 10 bases are a match to TRBD2. CDR3 length: 15 amino acids. Germline V gives CDR1 LGHNA, CDR2 YNFKEQ. V shed 1 base, J shed 0 bases, and the junction held 0 bases outside the gene matches. This CDR3 is CASSQASGGSYEQYF. CDR3 coding DNA: TGTGCCAGCAGCCAAGCTAGCGGGGGCTCCTACGAGCAGTACTTC.

This chain connects TRBV2 to TRBJ2-1; perhaps TRBD1 as D (5 bases). V shed 8 bases and J shed 5 bases, with 22 bases lying between them. The CDR3 sequence is 16 residues long. In germline, CDR1 is SNHLY, CDR2 FYNNEI. The CDR3 sequence: CASLGWTPRRDNEQFF. As DNA, the CDR3 is TGTGCCAGCTTGGGATGGACACCGAGACGTGACAATGAGCAGTTCTTC.

The J gene is TRBJ2-7, the V gene TRBV9, with 8 bases that match TRBD1. From germline, CDR1 is SGDLS and CDR2 YYNGEE. The trim removed 0 bases at V and 7 bases at J, leaving 6 bases unmatched. CDR3 size: 14 residues. The CDR3 bases are TGTGCCAGCAGCGTAGGACAGGGGCCGGGAGAGCAGTACTTC. Translation: CASSVGQGPGEQYF.

The chain couples TRBV19 to TRBJ1-2; D is perhaps TRBD1 (6 bases). This CDR3 region has 14 residues. Trimming cost V 3 bases and J 7 bases, with 15 bases left between them. Germline CDR1 and CDR2: LNHDA and SQIVND (reference sequence). CDR3 DNA: TGTGCCAGTAGTATGGGAGAGGGGGTCTCTGGCTACACCTTC. This gives the protein CASSMGEGVSGYTF.

CDR3 loop: CASRPLAGGVYGYTF. The DNA of the CDR3 is TGTGCCAGCAGACCCCTGGCAGGGGGTGTCTATGGCTACACCTTC. The chain uses TRBV6-5 and TRBJ1-2, with TRBD1 matching 7 bases. The CDR3 runs to 15 residues. The ends lost 6 bases at V and 4 bases at J; junction bases unmatched: 11. CDR1 and CDR2 (germline): MNHEY, SVGAGI.

The V call is TRBV27, the J call TRBJ1-5; TRBD1 matches at 7 bases. The CDR3 extends over 14 amino acids. V was clipped by 5 bases and J by 7 bases; unmatched bases: 8. CDR1 and CDR2 from the germline V gene are MNHEY and SMNVEV (reference sequence). CDR3 coding DNA: TGTGCCAGCAGTCCTACGACAGGGTGGCAGCCCCAGCATTTT. This gives the protein CASSPTTGWQPQHF.

For the CDR3, the DNA is TGTGCCAGCAGCGTAGGACAGGGCACGAACACTGGCTACACCTTC. Translation gives CASSVGQGTNTGYTF. This chain joins TRBV9 and TRBJ1-2; 7 bases fit TRBD1. The germline V gene has CDR1 SGDLS and CDR2 YYNGEE. Trimming took 0 bases from V and 7 from J; bases not matched to a gene: 9. The CDR3 extends over 15 amino acids.

A remark on this clone: Mismatch with germline at one junction end may stem from a read error. This sequence joins TRBV7-8 and TRBJ2-1; 11 bases map to TRBD2. The V gene's germline CDR1 is SGHVS and CDR2 FQNEAQ. The CDR3 sequence is 15 residues long. In DNA form, the CDR3 reads TGTGCCAGCAGCCTAGCGGGGGGTGTCAACAATGAGCAGTTCTTC. Protein sequence: CASSLAGGVNNEQFF.

CDR3 sequence (DNA): TGTGCCAGCAGCCAAGGCATTACAGGGGCCCGAAACACCATATATTTT. Amino acid sequence: CASSQGITGARNTIYF. The genes are TRBV14 and TRBJ1-3; 7 bases are shared with TRBD1. Germline trimming cut 1 base from V and 5 bases from J; bases unmatched to any gene: 8. The CDR3 extends over 16 amino acids. Looked up from germline, CDR1 is SGHDN and CDR2 is FVKESK.

This chain connects TRBV6-1 to TRBJ2-3; a weak D match, TRBD1 (5 bases). V lost 3 bases, J lost 0 bases, and 13 bases lay in between. The germline V gene encodes CDR1 MNHNS and CDR2 SASEGT. There are 16 residues in the CDR3. The CDR3 nucleotides read TGTGCCAGCAGTGATTTGACAGCGCCTAGCACAGATACGCAGTATTTT. Translation: CASSDLTAPSTDTQYF.

This clone was picked up a small number of times. Other DNA sequences of this sample code for an identical CDR3. The gene calls are TRBV2 and TRBJ2-7, with a tentative D call TRBD1 (6 bases). The CDR3 runs to 12 residues. Germline loops: CDR1 SNHLY, CDR2 FYNNEI. V gave up 6 bases and J gave up 4 bases, with 10 bases separating them. The CDR3 sequence is CASSAQGYEQYF. In DNA form, the CDR3 reads TGTGCCAGCAGCGCACAGGGTTACGAGCAGTACTTC.

The rearrangement uses TRBV6-5 and TRBJ2-4; 8 bases are shared with TRBD2. The CDR3 extends over 15 amino acids. V lost 3 bases and J lost 4; bases outside the gene matches: 5. The germline V gene has CDR1 MNHEY and CDR2 SVGAGI. This CDR3 reads CASSYVSGDKNIQYF. The CDR3 nucleotides read TGTGCCAGCAGTTATGTTAGCGGGGATAAAAACATTCAGTACTTC.

This clone occurred many times. The chain is built from TRBV10-2 and TRBJ2-3; 10 nucleotides match TRBD1. The CDR3 contains 15 residues. V trimming: 2 bases; J trimming: 1 base; junction bases outside the gene matches: 0. Per the germline V gene, CDR1 is WSHSY and CDR2 is SAAADI. As DNA, the CDR3 is TGCGCCAGCAGTGAGGGACAGGGGGGCACAGATACGCAGTATTTT. Residues: CASSEGQGGTDTQYF.

This sequence joins TRBV19 and TRBJ1-2; possible D gene TRBD1, 6 bases. The germline V gene has CDR1 LNHDA and CDR2 SQIVND (reference sequence). The V and J ends lost 5 bases and 8 bases respectively, with 24 bases between them. CDR3 length equals 16 residues. CDR3 bases: TGTGCCAGTAGTCCGCACCGGGACAAGGGCCGCACGGGCTACACCTTC. Residues: CASSPHRDKGRTGYTF.

The sample holds a few counts of this clone. The gene calls are TRBV7-9 and TRBJ2-1, with TRBD2 matching over 9 bases. The CDR3 is 14 residues long. Germline lookup yields CDR1 SEHNR and CDR2 FQNEAQ (reference sequence). V gave up 3 bases and J gave up 5 bases; unmatched junction bases: 2. For the CDR3, the DNA is TGTGCCAGCAGCTTTTTAGCGGGGGACAATGAGCAGTTCTTC. Translating gives CASSFLAGDNEQFF.

The chain uses TRBV5-1 and TRBJ1-4, with 8 nucleotides matching TRBD1. After removal of 0 bases from V and 10 bases from J, the junction contained 5 bases not matched to a gene. Germline V gene lookup returns CDR1 SGHRS and CDR2 YFSETQ. CDR3 length equals 14 residues. CDR3 residues: CASSLGQGYGKLFF. Here the CDR3 DNA reads TGCGCCAGCAGCTTGGGACAGGGGTATGGAAAACTGTTTTTT.

V gene TRBV28 combines with J gene TRBJ1-2, with D tentatively TRBD1 (6 bases). The CDR3 is 16 amino acids. V lost 7 bases and J 0 bases, leaving 18 bases between the germline ends. Germline V gene sequence: CDR1 MDHEN, CDR2 SYDVKM. DNA of the CDR3: TGTGCCAGCATCCCGAGGAGCAGGGGCCCTAACTATGGCTACACCTTC. The encoded protein is CASIPRSRGPNYGYTF.

This clone was counted between two and nine times. V is TRBV5-1 and J is TRBJ2-7; 12 bases are shared with TRBD2. From germline, CDR1 is SGHRS and CDR2 YFSETQ. V lost 4 bases to trimming and J lost 1 base; unmatched junction nucleotides: 9. This CDR3 contains 17 residues. The CDR3: CASSLIKTSGGSYEQYF. The CDR3 DNA reads TGCGCCAGCAGCCTGATAAAGACTAGCGGGGGATCCTACGAGCAGTACTTC.

The chain is built from TRBV9 and TRBJ1-6; D is possibly TRBD1 (5 bases). With 0 bases removed from V and 10 bases from J, the gap between germline ends came to 14 bases. This CDR3 is 15 amino acids long. Germline values: CDR1 SGDLS, CDR2 YYNGEE. The CDR3 coding sequence is TGTGCCAGCAGCGTAGCTAGTGGCGGGGACTCACCCCTCCACTTT. Protein: CASSVASGGDSPLHF. Complete variable domain (other parts from reference TRBV9 and TRBJ1-6): DSGVTQTPKHLITATGQRVTLRCSPRSGDLSVYWYQQSLDQGLQFLIQYYNGEERAKGNILERFSAQQFPDLHSELNLSSLELGDSALYFCASSVASGGDSPLHFGNGTRLTVT.

The chain links TRBV6-5 to TRBJ1-1; TRBD1 might be the D (5 bases). V was cut by 8 bases and J by 8 bases, with 18 bases left in between. The germline gives CDR1 MNHEY, CDR2 SVGAGI. The CDR3 is 13 amino acids. The CDR3 DNA is TGTGCCAGCTTTCTGGGGAGGGGTTCGGAAGCTTTCTTT. Translating it yields CASFLGRGSEAFF.

The V call is TRBV10-2, the J call TRBJ2-3; 7 bases fit TRBD2. CDR1 is WSHSY and CDR2 is SAAADI in the germline V gene. The CDR3 loop spans 13 amino acids. V shed 2 bases, J shed 7 bases, and the junction held 3 bases outside the gene matches. CDR3 loop: CASSEGRVNTQYF. DNA of the CDR3: TGCGCCAGCAGTGAGGGGAGGGTAAATACGCAGTATTTT.

This clone was seen a single time. V usage is TRBV27 and J usage is TRBJ2-7; no clear D. Germline values: CDR1 MNHEY, CDR2 SMNVEV (reference sequence). Trimming pared 4 bases from V and 7 bases from J, leaving 17 bases between. The CDR3 extends over 14 amino acids. CDR3 sequence reads: CASSSHPLRSEQYF. The CDR3, as DNA: TGTGCCAGCAGTTCCCATCCCCTACGTTCGGAGCAGTACTTC.

V gene TRBV10-2 combines with J gene TRBJ2-7; possibly TRBD2 for D (5 bases). Germline-derived CDR1 and CDR2 are WSHSY and SAAADI. This CDR3 is built from 13 residues. V lost 8 bases, J lost 3 bases, and 14 bases lay in between. The CDR3 spells CASQWGEGYEQYF. CDR3 coding DNA: TGCGCCAGCCAGTGGGGAGAAGGCTACGAGCAGTACTTC.

V gene TRBV13 combines with J gene TRBJ1-4; 9 bases are a match to TRBD1. The germline V gene has CDR1 PRHDT and CDR2 FYEKMQ (reference sequence). V lost 3 bases and J lost 0; bases outside the gene matches: 8. The CDR3 extends over 18 amino acids. CDR3 sequence: CASSFWDRVGATNEKLFF. CDR3 DNA sequence: TGTGCCAGCAGCTTTTGGGACAGGGTAGGGGCAACTAATGAAAAACTGTTTTTT.

In this sample, this clone turned up once. The chain couples TRBV6-6 to TRBJ1-3; D perhaps matches TRBD1 (5 bases). The V end was cut by 5 bases, the J end by 4 bases, with 15 bases between. Germline values: CDR1 MNHNY, CDR2 SVGAGI (reference sequence). This CDR3 has 15 residues. This CDR3 is CASSTGDNRGNTIYF. Here the CDR3 DNA reads TGTGCCAGCAGTACGGGAGATAACAGGGGAAACACCATATATTTT.

CDR3 sequence: CASSSGQSFNYGYTF. The CDR3 bases are TGTGCCAGCAGCTCTGGACAGAGTTTTAACTATGGCTACACCTTC. This rearrangement joins TRBV5-5 to TRBJ1-2, with D maybe TRBD1 (6 bases). The CDR3 has 15 amino acids. Germline CDR1 SGHKS, CDR2 YYEKEE (reference sequence). The V end lost 3 bases, the J end lost 1 base, and 13 bases lay between the germline ends.